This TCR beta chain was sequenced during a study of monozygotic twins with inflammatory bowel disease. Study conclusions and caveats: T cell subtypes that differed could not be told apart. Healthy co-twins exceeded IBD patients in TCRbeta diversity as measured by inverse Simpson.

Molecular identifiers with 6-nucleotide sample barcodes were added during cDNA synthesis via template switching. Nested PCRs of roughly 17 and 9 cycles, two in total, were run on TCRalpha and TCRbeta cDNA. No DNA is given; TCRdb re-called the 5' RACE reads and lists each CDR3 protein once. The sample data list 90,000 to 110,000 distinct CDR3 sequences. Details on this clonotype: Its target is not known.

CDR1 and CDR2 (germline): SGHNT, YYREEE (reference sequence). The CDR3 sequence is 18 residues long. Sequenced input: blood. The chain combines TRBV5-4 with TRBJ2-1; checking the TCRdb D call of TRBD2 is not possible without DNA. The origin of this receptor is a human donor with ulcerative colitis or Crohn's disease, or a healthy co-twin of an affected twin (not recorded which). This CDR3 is CASSPKPGSSSSYNEQFF.